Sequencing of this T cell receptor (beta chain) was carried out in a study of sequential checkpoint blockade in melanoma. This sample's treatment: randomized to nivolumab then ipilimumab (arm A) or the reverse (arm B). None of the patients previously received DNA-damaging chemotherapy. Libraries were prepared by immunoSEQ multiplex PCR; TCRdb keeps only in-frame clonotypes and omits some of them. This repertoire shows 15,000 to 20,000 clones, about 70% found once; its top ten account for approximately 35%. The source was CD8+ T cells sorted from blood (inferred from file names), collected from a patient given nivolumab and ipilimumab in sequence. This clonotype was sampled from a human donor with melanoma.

The CDR3 DNA sequence: TGTGCCAGCAGTGTTTGGACAGGGGAAGGGGAAGAGACCCAGTACTTC. This sequence encodes CASSVWTGEGEETQYF. The J gene is TRBJ2-5, the V gene TRBV6-1; TRBD1 aligns across 9 bases. This CDR3 region has 16 residues. In germline, CDR1 is MNHNS, CDR2 SASEGT. Trimming removed 4 bases from V and 3 bases from J; junction bases left unmatched: 9.